This T cell receptor beta chain was sequenced in a study of cytomegalovirus exposure and HLA in healthy donors. Study-wide results and limits: It was only CMV serostatus that was available as immune exposure information.

Concerning this clone itself: Antigen unknown.

This CDR3 has 15 amino acids. V was pared by 7 bases and J by 5 bases, with 17 bases between. Germline CDR1 and CDR2: MDHEN and SYDVKM. With 60 Vbeta and 13 Jbeta primers, the PCR was carried out. The method was immunoSEQ multiplex PCR; TCRdb's version includes in-frame clones alone and lacks a portion of them. Here the sample spans 150,000 to 200,000 clones, 55% to 65% being singletons. The sequence derives from a man aged 35 to 55 in good health and CMV-seronegative. Source material: PBMCs. V is TRBV28 and J is TRBJ1-4, with a possible D match to TRBD1 (5 bases). The CDR3 DNA reads as TGTGCCAGCAATAAAGGGGCCCTCGGCAATGAAAAACTGTTTTTT. As protein: CASNKGALGNEKLFF.